The entry that follows covers one TCR beta chain sequence. This record belongs to a study of technical replicates of blood from a handful of donors. Assay: immunoSEQ multiplex PCR; the TCRdb copy retains only in-frame clones and omits some. Here the sample spans 68,000 or so clones, roughly 93% being singletons. Germline values: CDR1 SGHRS, CDR2 YFSETQ. The CDR3 is 12 amino acids. The V and J ends lost 2 bases and 6 bases respectively, with 8 bases between them. The material sequenced was T cells isolated from PBMCs. The chain employs TRBV5-1 and TRBJ1-2, with a tentative D call TRBD1 (6 bases). The sequence was obtained from a human donor in good health. CDR3 residues: CASSLQGHGYTF. The DNA of the CDR3 is TGCGCCAGCAGCTTACAGGGCCATGGCTACACCTTC.